The 30 T cell receptor beta chains reported below all come from one sample, sequenced in a study of blood T cell repertoires in COVID-19. This table comes from immunoSEQ multiplex PCR, and its TCRdb copy is limited to in-frame clones, with some not included. The sample includes some 140,000 clones, about 86% of them seen just once. Sequences were obtained from peripheral blood. These receptor sequences come from a woman aged 60 to 75 with acute or convalescent COVID-19.

This clone was seen more than once but under ten times. The chain has TRBV3-1 (or the pseudogene TRBV3-2) and TRBJ2-2; 11 nucleotides line up with TRBD1. The ends lost 4 bases at V and 4 bases at J; junction bases unmatched: 5. The germline CDR1 and CDR2 sequences are LGHDT and YNNKEL (reference sequence). The CDR3 loop spans 16 amino acids. In nucleotides, the CDR3 is TGTGCCAGCAGCCGGGACAGGGGGGACCGCACCGGGGAGCTGTTTTTT. Translating it yields CASSRDRGDRTGELFF.

This chain uses TRBV11-1 with TRBJ1-2; D uncertain. The V end lost 5 bases, the J end lost 6 bases, and 22 bases lay between the germline ends. The CDR3 totals 16 residues. From germline, CDR1 is SGHAT and CDR2 FQDESV (reference sequence). CDR3 residues: CASSRSFGPGRDGYTF. In DNA, the CDR3 is TGTGCCAGCAGCCGGTCGTTCGGCCCCGGCCGGGATGGCTACACCTTC.

This chain joins TRBV14 and TRBJ1-6; the D gene is possibly TRBD1 (5 bases). The germline CDR1 and CDR2 sequences are SGHDN and FVKESK. The V end was cut by 3 bases, the J end by 7 bases, with 16 bases between. The CDR3 contains 16 residues. CDR3 in amino acids: CASSHPGRGINSPLHF. DNA of the CDR3: TGTGCCAGCAGCCACCCAGGCCGGGGGATCAATTCACCCCTCCACTTT.

This clone has just one count. V gene TRBV6-5 combines with J gene TRBJ1-1, with 8 bases matching TRBD1. The germline V gene has CDR1 MNHEY and CDR2 SVGAGI. The CDR3 is 15 amino acids. V shed 6 bases and J 4 bases; nucleotides not matched to a gene: 10. CDR3 residues: CASRGGQGRGTEAFF. The CDR3 DNA reads TGTGCCAGCAGGGGAGGACAGGGTAGGGGCACTGAAGCTTTCTTT.

The V and J genes are TRBV7-9 and TRBJ1-1, with D possibly TRBD1 on 5 matching bases. V was clipped by 6 bases and J by 1 base, with 15 bases between them. The length of the CDR3 is 15 residues. The germline gives CDR1 SEHNR, CDR2 FQNEAQ (reference sequence). The CDR3 loop reads CASSRHSTENTEAFF. The CDR3 DNA sequence: TGTGCCAGCAGTCGTCACTCGACAGAGAACACTGAAGCTTTCTTT.

J is TRBJ1-2 and V is TRBV7-6, with D perhaps TRBD1 (5 bases). CDR3 size: 15 residues. V was pared by 3 bases and J by 4 bases, with 15 bases between. The germline gives CDR1 SGHVS, CDR2 FNYEAQ. The CDR3 DNA reads TGTGCCAGCAGCTTGGGGGGAACCGGTGGCTATGGCTACACCTTC. This sequence encodes CASSLGGTGGYGYTF.

The chain uses TRBV29-1 and TRBJ2-1; D possibly corresponds to TRBD2 (7 bases). From germline, CDR1 is SQVTM and CDR2 ANQGSEA. Deletions cut 7 bases from V and 5 bases from J, with 15 bases between. The CDR3 extends over 13 amino acids. CDR3 protein: CSAGGGQDNEQFF. The CDR3 nucleotides read TGCAGCGCGGGCGGGGGACAAGACAATGAGCAGTTCTTC.

The chain uses TRBV7-2 and TRBJ1-5, with D perhaps TRBD1 (5 bases). CDR1 is SGHTA and CDR2 is FQGNSA in the germline V gene. This CDR3 is built from 13 residues. V lost 3 bases to trimming and J lost 6 bases, with 9 bases between them. The CDR3 here is CASSFGGSQPQHF. In DNA, the CDR3 is TGTGCCAGCAGCTTCGGGGGTAGTCAGCCCCAGCATTTT.

This clone appeared a single time. The V gene is TRBV9, the J gene TRBJ1-4, with D unclear. Trimming left V 4 bases short and J 7 bases short, with 17 bases between. Germline assignment: CDR1 SGDLS and CDR2 YYNGEE. The CDR3 runs 15 residues. CDR3 protein: CASSLHGSSSEKLFF. The CDR3 bases are TGTGCCAGCAGCCTCCACGGTAGTTCGAGTGAAAAACTGTTTTTT.

Written as DNA, the CDR3 is TGTGCCAGTCATTCTGGTGGGAGGCGTAATGAAAAACTGTTTTTT. It is translated as CASHSGGRRNEKLFF. The chain links TRBV6-5 to TRBJ1-4; unclear D gene. The CDR3 covers 15 residues. V shed 9 bases and J shed 4 bases, with 18 bases lying between them. The V gene's germline CDR1 is MNHEY and CDR2 SVGAGI.

This sequence joins TRBV3-1 (or the pseudogene TRBV3-2) and TRBJ2-3, with 10 bases matching TRBD2. The V and J ends lost 2 bases and 7 bases, in that order; junction bases with no gene match: 6. The CDR3 runs 15 residues. Germline CDR1 is LGHDT and CDR2 is YNNKEL (reference sequence). CDR3 coding DNA: TGTGCCAGCAGCCAAAGCGGGGGGGCCGGAAATACGCAGTATTTT. Its protein is CASSQSGGAGNTQYF.

The chain couples TRBV7-3 to TRBJ1-6; 7 positions match TRBD1. This CDR3 is built from 15 residues. The V gene's germline CDR1 is SGHTA and CDR2 FQGTGA. V was clipped by 5 bases and J by 7 bases; unmatched bases: 8. The CDR3 reads CASSLYRGGNSPLHF. The CDR3 coding sequence is TGTGCCAGCAGCCTCTACAGGGGAGGAAATTCACCCCTCCACTTT.

About this clone: The junction shows a germline mismatch at one end, possibly a read error. The genes are TRBV20-1 and TRBJ1-2; D is undetermined. CDR1 is DFQATT, CDR2 SNEGSKA, per germline (reference sequence). The CDR3 has 11 residues. CDR3 DNA: TGCAGTGCCAGAGAGAGCTATGGCTACACCTTC. Protein product: CSARESYGYTF.

The chain links TRBV19 to TRBJ2-3; D not certain. Germline CDR1 LNHDA, CDR2 SQIVND (reference sequence). Trimming removed 4 bases from V and 5 bases from J, with 7 bases in between. The CDR3 runs 12 residues. The CDR3 nucleotides read TGTGCCAGTAGTACCCCCGGAGATACGCAGTATTTT. Amino acids: CASSTPGDTQYF.

The genes are TRBV2 and TRBJ1-6; D unclear. V was shortened by 11 bases and J by 0 bases, with 14 bases between the two germline ends. CDR3 size: 15 residues. Per the germline V gene, CDR1 is SNHLY and CDR2 is FYNNEI. CDR3: CASSGGSSYNSPLHF. The CDR3 DNA reads TGTGCCTCCTCTGGTGGGAGCTCCTATAATTCACCCCTCCACTTT.

The count of this clone is one. The chain couples TRBV19 to TRBJ1-5; 7 nucleotides match TRBD1. CDR1 LNHDA and CDR2 SQIVND come from the germline V gene (reference sequence). The CDR3 consists of 15 residues. V was clipped by 5 bases and J by 5 bases; unmatched bases: 9. The CDR3 is CASSFPGTAYQPQHF. In DNA, the CDR3 is TGTGCCAGTAGTTTTCCCGGGACAGCCTATCAGCCCCAGCATTTT. The whole variable domain, filled in from reference TRBV19 and TRBJ1-5, reads DGGITQSPKYLFRKEGQNVTLSCEQNLNHDAMYWYRQDPGQGLRLIYYSQIVNDFQKGDIAEGYSVSREKKESFPLTVTSAQKNPTAFYLCASSFPGTAYQPQHFGDGTRLSIL.

This clone was picked up a small number of times. The chain links TRBV7-2 to TRBJ2-5, with D maybe TRBD1 (5 bases). CDR3 size: 13 residues. Trimming removed 7 bases from V and 2 bases from J, with 11 bases in between. The V gene's germline CDR1 is SGHTA and CDR2 FQGNSA. The CDR3 region has the DNA TGTGCCAGCACCTTTGACAGACAAGAGACCCAGTACTTC. Translated: CASTFDRQETQYF.

J is TRBJ1-6 and V is TRBV3-1 (or the pseudogene TRBV3-2), with unresolved D. The CDR3 spans 18 residues. Germline V gene data show CDR1 as LGHDT and CDR2 as YNNKEL (reference sequence). Trimming removed 5 bases at V and 3 bases at J, with 20 bases between. The CDR3 DNA sequence: TGTGCCAGCAGCGACAACGCTCTCTCGGCTTTCTATAATTCACCCCTCCACTTT. This gives the protein CASSDNALSAFYNSPLHF.

V gene TRBV7-3 combines with J gene TRBJ2-1; weak D call: TRBD2 (5 bases). Germline CDR1 is SGHTA and CDR2 is FQGTGA. V was cut by 5 bases and J by 4 bases, with 18 bases left in between. CDR3 length equals 16 residues. The CDR3 coding sequence is TGTGCCAGCAGCCCCCAGTCCGGCGGGTTATACAATGAGCAGTTCTTC. Protein product: CASSPQSGGLYNEQFF. The complete variable domain, with remaining parts taken from reference TRBV7-3 and TRBJ2-1, reads GAGVSQTPSNKVTEKGKYVELRCDPISGHTALYWYRQSLGQGPEFLIYFQGTGAADDSGLPNDRFFAVRPEGSVSTLKIQRTERGDSAVYLCASSPQSGGLYNEQFFGPGTRLTVL.

This rearrangement joins TRBV11-2 to TRBJ1-2, with 8 bases identical to TRBD1. Germline values: CDR1 SGHAT, CDR2 FQNNGV. The CDR3 loop spans 19 amino acids. After removal of 2 bases from V and 4 bases from J, the junction contained 18 bases not matched to a gene. The CDR3 loop reads CASSLSIPNNKGQVYGYTF. CDR3 nucleotides: TGTGCCAGCAGCTTATCGATCCCAAATAATAAGGGACAGGTCTATGGCTACACCTTC.

This chain links TRBV6-5 with TRBJ1-4; D is possibly TRBD1 (6 bases). CDR1 is MNHEY, CDR2 SVGAGI, per germline. Between the trimmed V and J ends, which lost 6 bases and 5 bases, there was a span of 7 bases. The CDR3 runs 12 residues. The CDR3: CASRDSNEKLFF. The CDR3 nucleotides read TGTGCCAGCAGGGACAGCAATGAAAAACTGTTTTTT.

The V gene is TRBV19, the J gene TRBJ2-1; TRBD2 agrees at 10 bases. CDR1 and CDR2 (germline): LNHDA, SQIVND (reference sequence). The CDR3 sequence is 15 residues long. Germline trimming cut 6 bases from V and 8 bases from J; bases unmatched to any gene: 10. CDR3 amino acids: CASRSAGGHLDEQFF. CDR3 DNA sequence: TGTGCCAGTAGATCAGCGGGGGGGCATCTAGATGAGCAGTTCTTC.

The chain couples TRBV6-2 or TRBV6-3 to TRBJ1-2, with a tentative D call TRBD1 (6 bases). Trimming left V 5 bases short and J 0 bases short, with 16 bases between. The CDR3 totals 16 residues. CDR1 is MNHEY, CDR2 SVGEGT, per germline. DNA for the CDR3: TGTGCCAGCAGTGCCCGACAGACAGGCTCTAACTATGGCTACACCTTC. Translated: CASSARQTGSNYGYTF.

This clone was picked up a small number of times. V usage is TRBV19 and J usage is TRBJ1-1; D is ambiguous. The CDR3 is made up of 15 amino acids. Trimming took off 6 bases at V and 4 bases at J, with 18 bases between the two ends. Germline V gene data show CDR1 as LNHDA and CDR2 as SQIVND (reference sequence). CDR3 amino acids: CASSPLAPGSTEAFF. The CDR3 bases are TGTGCCAGTAGCCCTCTGGCCCCCGGGAGCACTGAAGCTTTCTTT.

The chain carries TRBV29-1 and TRBJ1-1, with D perhaps matching TRBD1 (6 bases). V dropped 5 bases and J dropped 4 bases, with 14 bases sitting between them. This CDR3 is 13 amino acids long. Germline V lookup: CDR1 SQVTM, CDR2 ANQGSEA. The CDR3 protein is CSVRQGISTEAFF. DNA of the CDR3: TGCAGCGTTCGCCAGGGGATAAGCACTGAAGCTTTCTTT. The full variable domain, with the rest looked up from reference TRBV29-1 and TRBJ1-1, is SAVISQKPSRDICQRGTSLTIQCQVDSQVTMMFWYRQQPGQSLTLIATANQGSEATYESGFVIDKFPISRPNLTFSTLTVSNMSPEDSSIYLCSVRQGISTEAFFGQGTRLTVV.

The CDR3 nucleotides are TGCAGTGCTAGATCTGACACTGAAGCTTTCTTT. Translation gives CSARSDTEAFF. This chain joins TRBV20-1 and TRBJ1-1; D not resolved. The CDR3 is 11 amino acids. From germline, CDR1 is DFQATT and CDR2 SNEGSKA (reference sequence). V lost 2 bases and J 3 bases, leaving 4 bases between the germline ends.

The rearrangement links TRBV6-5 to TRBJ1-2; 12 bases line up with TRBD1. The CDR3 loop spans 15 amino acids. Losses at the gene ends were 8 bases for V and 7 bases for J; bases not matched to a gene: 11. CDR1 MNHEY and CDR2 SVGAGI come from the germline V gene. CDR3 amino acids: CASGGGTGGGGGYTF. Written as DNA, the CDR3 is TGTGCCAGCGGAGGCGGGACAGGGGGCGGTGGTGGCTACACCTTC.

This sequence joins TRBV4-1 and TRBJ1-5; 9 positions match TRBD1. Germline lookup yields CDR1 MGHRA and CDR2 YSYEKL. V lost 0 bases, J lost 2 bases, and 8 bases stayed unmatched. CDR3 length equals 18 residues. CDR3 sequence (DNA): TGCGCCAGCAGCCAAGATCCCCTGACAGGGGGTGGCAATCAGCCCCAGCATTTT. Amino acid sequence: CASSQDPLTGGGNQPQHF.

The table lists this clone with a count of one. This rearrangement joins TRBV24-1 to TRBJ2-2; 9 nucleotides agree with TRBD1. CDR1 and CDR2 from the germline V gene are KGHDR and SFDVKD. The CDR3 is made up of 18 amino acids. With V trimmed by 4 bases and J by 6 bases, 14 bases remained unmatched. The chain's CDR3 is CATSDVGQGSFLSGELFF. The CDR3 DNA reads TGTGCCACCAGTGACGTGGGACAGGGATCTTTCCTCTCCGGGGAGCTGTTTTTT.

In the case of this clone: A junction boundary mismatches the germline segment, possibly from a read error. The V and J genes are TRBV18 and TRBJ1-1; D remains ambiguous. The germline V gene has CDR1 KGHSH and CDR2 LQKENI. This CDR3 contains 13 residues. The CDR3 here is CANSPEGGGEAFF. The CDR3 nucleotides read TGTGCCAACTCACCGGAGGGAGGCGGTGAAGCTTTCTTT.